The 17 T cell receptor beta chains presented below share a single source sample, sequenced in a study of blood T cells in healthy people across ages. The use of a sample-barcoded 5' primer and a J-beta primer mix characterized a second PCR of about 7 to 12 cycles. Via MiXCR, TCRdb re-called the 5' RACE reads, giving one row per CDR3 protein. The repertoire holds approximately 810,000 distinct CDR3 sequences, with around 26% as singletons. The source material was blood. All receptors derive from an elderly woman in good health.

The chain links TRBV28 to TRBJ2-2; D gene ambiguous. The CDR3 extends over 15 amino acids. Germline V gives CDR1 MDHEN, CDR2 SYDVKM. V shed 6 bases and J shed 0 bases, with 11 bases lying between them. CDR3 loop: CASSIGGPNTGELFF. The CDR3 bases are TGTGCCAGCAGCATAGGCGGACCGAACACCGGGGAGCTGTTTTTT.

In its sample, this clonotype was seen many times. DNA of the CDR3: TGCAGCGTGGGACTAGCGGGGGGTAACAAGCAGTACTTC. It yields the protein CSVGLAGGNKQYF. The genes are TRBV29-1 and TRBJ2-7; 15 bases match TRBD2. The length of the CDR3 is 13 residues. The V gene end was trimmed by 6 bases and the J gene end by 8 bases; junction bases not matched to a gene: 5. The germline V gene encodes CDR1 SQVTM and CDR2 ANQGSEA.

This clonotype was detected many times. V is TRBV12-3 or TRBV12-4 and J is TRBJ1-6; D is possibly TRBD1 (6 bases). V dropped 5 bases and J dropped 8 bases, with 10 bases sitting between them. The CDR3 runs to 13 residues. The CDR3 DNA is TGTGCCAGCAGTACAGGGAGAGATTCACCCCTCCACTTT. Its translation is CASSTGRDSPLHF.

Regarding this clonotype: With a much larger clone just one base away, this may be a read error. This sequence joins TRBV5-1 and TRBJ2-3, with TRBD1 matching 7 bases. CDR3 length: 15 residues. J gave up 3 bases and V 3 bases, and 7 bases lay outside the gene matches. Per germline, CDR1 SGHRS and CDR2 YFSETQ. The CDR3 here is CASSSTRQGTDTQYF. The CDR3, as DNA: TGCGCCAGCAGCTCTACCAGACAGGGAACAGATACGCAGTATTTT.

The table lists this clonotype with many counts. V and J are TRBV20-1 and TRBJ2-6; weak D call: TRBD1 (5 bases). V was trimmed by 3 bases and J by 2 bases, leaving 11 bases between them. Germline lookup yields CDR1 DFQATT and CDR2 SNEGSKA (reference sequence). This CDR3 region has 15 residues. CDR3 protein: CSASAQGPGANVLTF. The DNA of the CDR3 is TGCAGTGCTAGCGCGCAGGGCCCTGGGGCCAACGTCCTGACTTTC.

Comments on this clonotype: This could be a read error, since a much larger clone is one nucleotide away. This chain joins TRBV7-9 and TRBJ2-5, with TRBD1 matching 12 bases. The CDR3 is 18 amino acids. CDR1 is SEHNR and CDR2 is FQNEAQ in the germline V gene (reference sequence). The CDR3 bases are TGTGCCTGCAGCTTAGGGGACAGGGGGCGCGGGTACCAAGAGACCCAGTACTTC. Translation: CACSLGDRGRGYQETQYF.

The DNA for the CDR3 is TGTGCCAGCAGCGAAGGGTTCAGCCCTGAAGCTTTCTTT. Its translation: CASSEGFSPEAFF. The V and J genes are TRBV7-9 and TRBJ1-1; D remains ambiguous. The CDR3 runs to 13 residues. CDR1 and CDR2 from the germline V gene are SEHNR and FQNEAQ (reference sequence). Trimming pared 5 bases from V and 6 bases from J, leaving 13 bases between.

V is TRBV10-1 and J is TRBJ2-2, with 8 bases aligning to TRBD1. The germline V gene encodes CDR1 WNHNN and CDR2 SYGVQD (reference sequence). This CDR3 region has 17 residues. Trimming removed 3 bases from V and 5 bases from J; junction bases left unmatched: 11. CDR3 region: CASSDGSGGIETGELFF. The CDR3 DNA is TGCGCCAGCAGTGATGGTTCAGGGGGCATAGAGACCGGGGAGCTGTTTTTT.

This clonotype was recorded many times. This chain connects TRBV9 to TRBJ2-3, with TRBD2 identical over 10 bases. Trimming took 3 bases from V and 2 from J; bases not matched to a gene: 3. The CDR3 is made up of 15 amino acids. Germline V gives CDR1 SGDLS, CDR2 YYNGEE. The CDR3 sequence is CASSGGTSDTDTQYF. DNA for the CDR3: TGTGCCAGCAGCGGCGGGACTAGCGACACAGATACGCAGTATTTT.

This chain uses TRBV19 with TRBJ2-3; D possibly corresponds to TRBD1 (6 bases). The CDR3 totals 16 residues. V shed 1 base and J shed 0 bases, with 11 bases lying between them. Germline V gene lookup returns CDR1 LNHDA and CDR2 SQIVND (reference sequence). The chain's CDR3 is CASSIVTGPSTDTQYF. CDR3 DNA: TGTGCCAGTAGTATAGTTACAGGGCCTAGCACAGATACGCAGTATTTT.

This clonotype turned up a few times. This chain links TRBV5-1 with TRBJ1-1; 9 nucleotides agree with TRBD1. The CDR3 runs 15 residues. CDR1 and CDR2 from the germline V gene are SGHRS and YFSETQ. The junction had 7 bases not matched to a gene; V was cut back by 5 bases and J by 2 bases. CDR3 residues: CASRKLGQGNTEAFF. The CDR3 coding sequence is TGCGCCAGCAGAAAACTGGGACAGGGTAACACTGAAGCTTTCTTT. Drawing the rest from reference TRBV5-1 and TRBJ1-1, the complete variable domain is KAGVTQTPRYLIKTRGQQVTLSCSPISGHRSVSWYQQTPGQGLQFLFEYFSETQRNKGNFPGRFSGRQFSNSRSEMNVSTLELGDSALYLCASRKLGQGNTEAFFGQGTRLTVV.

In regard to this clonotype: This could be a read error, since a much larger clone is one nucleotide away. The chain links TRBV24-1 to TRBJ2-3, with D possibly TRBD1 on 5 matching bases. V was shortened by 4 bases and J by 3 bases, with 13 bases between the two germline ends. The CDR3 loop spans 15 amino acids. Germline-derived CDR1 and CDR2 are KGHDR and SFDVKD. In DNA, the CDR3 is TGTGCCACCAGTGAAGGAGCGAAGGGGACAGATACGCAGTATTTT. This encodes CATSEGAKGTDTQYF.

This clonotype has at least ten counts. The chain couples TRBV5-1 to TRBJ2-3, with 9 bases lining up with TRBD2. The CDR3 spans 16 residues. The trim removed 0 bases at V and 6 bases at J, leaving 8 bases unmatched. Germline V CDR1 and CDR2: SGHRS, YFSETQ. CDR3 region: CASSLAGRGGSDTQYF. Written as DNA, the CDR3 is TGCGCCAGCAGCTTGGCCGGGCGGGGGGGATCTGATACGCAGTATTTT.

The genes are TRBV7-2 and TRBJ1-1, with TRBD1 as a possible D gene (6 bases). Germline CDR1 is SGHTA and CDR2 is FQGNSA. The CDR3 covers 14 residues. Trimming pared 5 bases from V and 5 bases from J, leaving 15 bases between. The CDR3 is CASSPQGRRTEAFF. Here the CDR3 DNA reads TGTGCCAGCAGCCCTCAGGGGCGGAGGACTGAAGCTTTCTTT.

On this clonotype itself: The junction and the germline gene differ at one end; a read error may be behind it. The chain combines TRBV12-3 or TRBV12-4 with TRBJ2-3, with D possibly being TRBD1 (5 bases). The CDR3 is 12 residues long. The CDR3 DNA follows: TGCGACAGCAGTGTGACAGCAGATGCGCAGTATTTT. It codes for CDSSVTADAQYF.

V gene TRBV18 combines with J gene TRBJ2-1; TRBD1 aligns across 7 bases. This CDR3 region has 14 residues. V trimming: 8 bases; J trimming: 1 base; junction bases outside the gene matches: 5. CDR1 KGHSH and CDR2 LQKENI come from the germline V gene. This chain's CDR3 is CASREGASYNEQFF. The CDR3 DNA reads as TGTGCCAGCCGTGAGGGGGCGTCCTACAATGAGCAGTTCTTC.

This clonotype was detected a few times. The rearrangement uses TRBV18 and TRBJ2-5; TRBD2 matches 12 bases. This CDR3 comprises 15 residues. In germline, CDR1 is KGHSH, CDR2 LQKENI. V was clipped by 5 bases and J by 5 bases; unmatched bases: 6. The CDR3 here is CASSAPGTSGETQYF. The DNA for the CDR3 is TGTGCCAGCTCAGCGCCCGGGACTAGCGGGGAGACCCAGTACTTC.